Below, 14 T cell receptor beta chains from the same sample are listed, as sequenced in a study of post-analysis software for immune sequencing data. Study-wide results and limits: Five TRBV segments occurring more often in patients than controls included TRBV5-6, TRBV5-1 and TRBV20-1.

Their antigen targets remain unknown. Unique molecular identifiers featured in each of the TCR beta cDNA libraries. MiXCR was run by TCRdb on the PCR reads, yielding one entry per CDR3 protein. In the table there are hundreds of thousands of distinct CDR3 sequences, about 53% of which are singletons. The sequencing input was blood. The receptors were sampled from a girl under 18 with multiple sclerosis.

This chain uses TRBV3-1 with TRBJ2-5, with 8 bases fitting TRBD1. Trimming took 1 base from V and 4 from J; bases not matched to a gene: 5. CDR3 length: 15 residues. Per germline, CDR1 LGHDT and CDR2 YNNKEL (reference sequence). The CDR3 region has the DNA TGTGCCAGCAGCCAAGCCGGACAGGGCAGAGAGACCCAGTACTTC. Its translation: CASSQAGQGRETQYF.

CDR3 sequence: CASSLEPWNEQFF. CDR3 DNA sequence: TGCGCCAGCAGCTTGGAGCCTTGGAATGAGCAGTTCTTC. The gene calls are TRBV5-1 and TRBJ2-1; D is ambiguous. CDR1 SGHRS and CDR2 YFSETQ come from the germline V gene. The CDR3 extends over 13 amino acids. V dropped 0 bases and J dropped 7 bases, with 8 bases sitting between them.

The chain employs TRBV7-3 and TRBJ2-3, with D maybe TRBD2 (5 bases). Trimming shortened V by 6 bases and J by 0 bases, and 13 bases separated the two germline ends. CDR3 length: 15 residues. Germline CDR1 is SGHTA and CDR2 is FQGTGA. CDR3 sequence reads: CASSTGIGSTDTQYF. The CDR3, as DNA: TGTGCCAGCAGTACGGGGATAGGTAGCACAGATACGCAGTATTTT.

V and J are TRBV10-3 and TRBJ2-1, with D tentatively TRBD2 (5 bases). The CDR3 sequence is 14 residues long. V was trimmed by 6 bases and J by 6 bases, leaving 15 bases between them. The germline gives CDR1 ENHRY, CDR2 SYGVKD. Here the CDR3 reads CAISGGTNGNEQFF. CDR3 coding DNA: TGTGCCATCAGCGGAGGTACCAACGGCAATGAGCAGTTCTTC.

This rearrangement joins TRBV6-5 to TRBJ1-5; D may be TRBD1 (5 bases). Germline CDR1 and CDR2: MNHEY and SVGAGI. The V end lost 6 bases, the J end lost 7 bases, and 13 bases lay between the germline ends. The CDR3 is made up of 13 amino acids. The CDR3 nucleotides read TGTGCCAGCAGCCCTAGACAGTGGCAGCCCCAGCATTTT. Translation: CASSPRQWQPQHF.

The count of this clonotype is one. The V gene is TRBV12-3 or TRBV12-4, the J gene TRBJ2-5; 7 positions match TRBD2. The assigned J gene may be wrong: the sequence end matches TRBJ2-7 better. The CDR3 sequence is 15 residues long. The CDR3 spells CASSFGGRANYEQYF. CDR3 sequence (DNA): TGTGCCAGCAGTTTCGGGGGGAGGGCCAACTACGAGCAGTACTTC.

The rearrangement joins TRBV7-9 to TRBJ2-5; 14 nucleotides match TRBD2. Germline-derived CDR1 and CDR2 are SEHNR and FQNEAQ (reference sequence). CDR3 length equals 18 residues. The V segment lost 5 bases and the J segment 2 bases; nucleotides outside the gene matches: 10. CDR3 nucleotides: TGTGCCAGCAGCCACCAGCCGGGACTAGCGGGAGTGCAAGAGACCCAGTACTTC. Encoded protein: CASSHQPGLAGVQETQYF.

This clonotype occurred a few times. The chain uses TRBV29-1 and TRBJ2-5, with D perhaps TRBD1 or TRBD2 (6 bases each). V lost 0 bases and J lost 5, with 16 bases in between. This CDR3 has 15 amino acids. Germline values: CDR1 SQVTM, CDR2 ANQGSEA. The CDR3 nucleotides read TGCAGCGTTGAAGATCTGTACAGGGAGGAGGAGACCCAGTACTTC. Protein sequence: CSVEDLYREEETQYF. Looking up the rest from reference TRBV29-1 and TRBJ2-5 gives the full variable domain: SAVISQKPSRDICQRGTSLTIQCQVDSQVTMMFWYRQQPGQSLTLIATANQGSEATYESGFVIDKFPISRPNLTFSTLTVSNMSPEDSSIYLCSVEDLYREEETQYFGPGTRLLVL.

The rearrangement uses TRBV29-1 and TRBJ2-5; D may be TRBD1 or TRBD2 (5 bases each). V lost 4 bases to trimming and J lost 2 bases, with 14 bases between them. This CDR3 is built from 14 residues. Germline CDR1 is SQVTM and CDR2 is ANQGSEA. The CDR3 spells CSVVLRGRQETQYF. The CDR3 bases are TGCAGCGTTGTGCTCCGGGGCCGGCAAGAGACCCAGTACTTC.

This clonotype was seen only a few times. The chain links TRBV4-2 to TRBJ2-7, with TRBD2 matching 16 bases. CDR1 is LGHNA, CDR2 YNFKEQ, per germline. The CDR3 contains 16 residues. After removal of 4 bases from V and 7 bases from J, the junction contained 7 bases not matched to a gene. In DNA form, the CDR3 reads TGTGCCAGCAGCCCGGGGACTAGCGGGAGGGCGTGGGAGCAGTACTTC. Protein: CASSPGTSGRAWEQYF.

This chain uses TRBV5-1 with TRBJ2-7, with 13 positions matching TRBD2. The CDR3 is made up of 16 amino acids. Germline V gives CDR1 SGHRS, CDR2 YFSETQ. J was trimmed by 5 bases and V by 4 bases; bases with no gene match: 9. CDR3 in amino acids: CASSPLLAGGIHEQYF. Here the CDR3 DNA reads TGCGCCAGCAGCCCACTACTAGCGGGGGGGATCCACGAGCAGTACTTC. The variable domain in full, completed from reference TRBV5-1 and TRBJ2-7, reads KAGVTQTPRYLIKTRGQQVTLSCSPISGHRSVSWYQQTPGQGLQFLFEYFSETQRNKGNFPGRFSGRQFSNSRSEMNVSTLELGDSALYLCASSPLLAGGIHEQYFGPGTRLTVT.

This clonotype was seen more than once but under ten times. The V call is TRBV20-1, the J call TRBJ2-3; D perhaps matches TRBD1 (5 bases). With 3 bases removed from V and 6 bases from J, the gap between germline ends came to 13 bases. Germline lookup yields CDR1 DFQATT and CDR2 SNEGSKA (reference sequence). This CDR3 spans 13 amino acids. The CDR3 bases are TGCAGTGCTAGGGGTCAGGGTCACGATACGCAGTATTTT. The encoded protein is CSARGQGHDTQYF.

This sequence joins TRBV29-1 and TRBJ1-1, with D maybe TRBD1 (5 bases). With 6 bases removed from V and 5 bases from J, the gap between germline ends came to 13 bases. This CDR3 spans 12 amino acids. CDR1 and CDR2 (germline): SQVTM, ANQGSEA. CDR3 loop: CSVQGTITEAFF. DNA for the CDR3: TGCAGCGTGCAAGGGACGATAACTGAAGCTTTCTTT.

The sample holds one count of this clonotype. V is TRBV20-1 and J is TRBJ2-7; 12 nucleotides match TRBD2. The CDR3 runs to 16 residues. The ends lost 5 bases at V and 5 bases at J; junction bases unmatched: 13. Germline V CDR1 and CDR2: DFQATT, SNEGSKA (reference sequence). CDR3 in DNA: TGCAGTGCTTCCCCTCTAGCGGGAGGGGAGCCCAACGAGCAGTACTTC. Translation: CSASPLAGGEPNEQYF.